This T cell receptor (beta chain) was recorded in a study of lymphopenia after photon versus proton radiotherapy. This clone was picked up one time. V shed 4 bases and J 0 bases; nucleotides not matched to a gene: 8. The CDR3 contains 16 residues. Looked up from germline, CDR1 is SGDLS and CDR2 is YYNGEE. TCRdb keeps only in-frame clones here, not all; method: immunoSEQ multiplex PCR. The sample carries some 21,000 clones, roughly 85% recorded once. The rearrangement joins TRBV9 to TRBJ2-7; TRBD2 aligns across 9 bases. Specimen: peripheral blood, collected from a patient treated with photon-based radiotherapy. The receptor comes from a man aged 55 to 70 with pancreatic cancer. The CDR3: CASSPGGLASSYEQYF. The CDR3 DNA is TGTGCCAGCAGCCCTGGGGGACTAGCAAGCTCCTACGAGCAGTACTTC.